Below are 26 T cell receptor beta chains sequenced from a single sample in a study of OX40 agonist ivuxolimab in advanced cancers. The receptor library was made with the immunoSEQ multiplex PCR assay. TCRdb took over this immuneACCESS table, retaining in-frame rearrangements with V and J assigned. Such tables are incomplete; in checked studies, under half of the missing clones stem from an unresolved V gene, and the remainder is unexplained. Present in this sample are tens of thousands of clones, 90% of which were seen just once. Jointly, the top ten make up around a quarter of the sample. This specimen consisted of CD4+ or CD8+ T cells sorted from blood, obtained in a trial of the OX40 agonist ivuxolimab. The receptor set was obtained from an adult with an advanced solid tumor such as melanoma, head and neck, liver or kidney cancer.

The CDR3 nucleotides are TGTGCCAGTAGTATACGAGGACTAGCGGGGAGCTCCTACAATGAGCAGTTCTTC. Its translation: CASSIRGLAGSSYNEQFF. The chain carries TRBV19 and TRBJ2-1, with 12 bases lining up with TRBD2. CDR1 and CDR2 (germline): LNHDA, SQIVND (reference sequence). V dropped 2 bases and J dropped 0; count of bases not matched to a gene: 5. The CDR3 is made up of 18 amino acids.

V and J are TRBV6-5 and TRBJ2-7; 8 positions match TRBD1. Germline V gene lookup returns CDR1 MNHEY and CDR2 SVGAGI. The CDR3 runs 16 residues. Trimming at V came to 0 bases and at J to 0 bases, leaving 4 bases not matched to a gene. CDR3 loop: CASSYSRTGSSYEQYF. Written as DNA, the CDR3 is TGTGCCAGCAGTTACTCGAGGACAGGGAGCTCCTACGAGCAGTACTTC.

This clone has more than one count but fewer than ten. The CDR3: CASSQDQRGTGLNYGYTF. The CDR3 DNA is TGCGCCAGCAGCCAAGATCAAAGGGGGACAGGACTTAACTATGGCTACACCTTC. This chain links TRBV4-3 with TRBJ1-2; 8 nucleotides line up with TRBD1. Germline V lookup: CDR1 LGHNA, CDR2 YSLEER. With V trimmed by 0 bases and J by 1 base, 10 bases remained unmatched. The CDR3 extends over 18 amino acids.

This clone was picked up a small number of times. CDR3: CASSYNGNYNSPLHF. The DNA of the CDR3 is TGTGCCAGCAGTTACAACGGGAACTATAATTCACCCCTCCACTTT. The rearrangement joins TRBV6-5 to TRBJ1-6; D remains ambiguous. Deletions cut 2 bases from V and 3 bases from J, with 8 bases between. The CDR3 consists of 15 residues. The germline gives CDR1 MNHEY, CDR2 SVGAGI.

The CDR3, as DNA: TGTGCCAGCAGTCAATTTAGGACAGAGACCTATGGCTACACCTTC. It translates to CASSQFRTETYGYTF. This chain links TRBV14 with TRBJ1-2; possible D gene TRBD1, 6 bases. Germline V CDR1 and CDR2: SGHDN, FVKESK. The CDR3 sequence is 15 residues long. Trimming took 6 bases from V and 4 from J, leaving 18 bases between them.

This sequence joins TRBV6-5 and TRBJ1-1; possibly TRBD1 for D (6 bases). The germline V and J ends were trimmed by 2 bases and 4 bases, with 14 bases remaining between them. Germline assignment: CDR1 MNHEY and CDR2 SVGAGI. This CDR3 region has 15 residues. CDR3 sequence: CASSYGGPTVTEAFF. The CDR3 DNA reads TGTGCCAGCAGTTACGGGGGGCCCACGGTCACTGAAGCTTTCTTT.

The V and J genes are TRBV10-1 and TRBJ2-3; 7 bases line up with TRBD2. The CDR3 length is 15 residues. Germline CDR1 and CDR2: WNHNN and SYGVQD (reference sequence). V lost 3 bases and J lost 5; bases outside the gene matches: 8. The CDR3, as DNA: TGCGCCAGCAGTGAACAAGCGGGGTTTCAAGATACGCAGTATTTT. The encoded protein is CASSEQAGFQDTQYF.

This clone was seen just once. As DNA, the CDR3 is TGTGCCAGCAGTTTAGATGAGGTAATCAATGAGCAGTTCTTC. Encoded protein: CASSLDEVINEQFF. The gene calls are TRBV27 and TRBJ2-1; D remains ambiguous. Germline CDR1 MNHEY, CDR2 SMNVEV (reference sequence). CDR3 length: 14 amino acids. The V end was cut by 2 bases, the J end by 6 bases, with 11 bases between.

The chain combines TRBV7-9 with TRBJ2-1, with a weak D call TRBD1 (6 bases). CDR1 and CDR2 from the germline V gene are SEHNR and FQNEAQ (reference sequence). The V end was cut by 5 bases, the J end by 3 bases, with 14 bases between. CDR3 length equals 15 residues. The DNA of the CDR3 is TGTGCCAGCAGCCCTACAGGGTCCCTCTACAATGAGCAGTTCTTC. It translates to CASSPTGSLYNEQFF.

J is TRBJ2-7 and V is TRBV28; D might be TRBD1 (7 bases). This CDR3 region has 15 residues. CDR1 MDHEN and CDR2 SYDVKM come from the germline V gene. Trimming removed 1 base from V and 5 bases from J, with 15 bases in between. The CDR3 DNA is TGTGCCAGCAGTTTATCAGGCAGGGGGAGGAACGAGCAGTACTTC. Protein product: CASSLSGRGRNEQYF.

This chain joins TRBV19 and TRBJ2-1; D could derive from TRBD1 or TRBD2 (7 bases each). The germline V gene has CDR1 LNHDA and CDR2 SQIVND (reference sequence). This CDR3 is built from 14 residues. V was clipped by 9 bases and J by 3 bases, with 15 bases between them. The chain's CDR3 is CASDQGGFYNEQFF. DNA for the CDR3: TGTGCCAGCGACCAGGGGGGGTTCTACAATGAGCAGTTCTTC.

The chain combines TRBV19 with TRBJ2-3; 13 bases map to TRBD2. V trimming: 1 base; J trimming: 5 bases; junction bases outside the gene matches: 3. Germline V gives CDR1 LNHDA, CDR2 SQIVND (reference sequence). The CDR3 runs to 16 residues. Here the CDR3 reads CASSIGTSGRGDTQYF. The CDR3, as DNA: TGTGCCAGTAGTATAGGGACTAGCGGGAGAGGAGATACGCAGTATTTT. Complete variable domain (other parts from reference TRBV19 and TRBJ2-3): DGGITQSPKYLFRKEGQNVTLSCEQNLNHDAMYWYRQDPGQGLRLIYYSQIVNDFQKGDIAEGYSVSREKKESFPLTVTSAQKNPTAFYLCASSIGTSGRGDTQYFGPGTRLTVL.

The chain uses TRBV11-2 and TRBJ1-3; maybe TRBD1 (5 bases). The V and J ends lost 5 bases and 10 bases respectively, with 15 bases between them. The CDR3 has 13 residues. Germline V gene sequence: CDR1 SGHAT, CDR2 FQNNGV. CDR3 bases: TGTGCCAGCAGCCAATACCGGGGGGAGACCATATATTTT. Amino acids: CASSQYRGETIYF.

The chain employs TRBV4-3 and TRBJ1-2; D ambiguous. The CDR3 length is 13 residues. Germline CDR1 LGHNA, CDR2 YSLEER. V shed 1 base and J shed 5 bases, with 8 bases lying between them. CDR3 sequence: CASSQGSLYGYTF. In DNA, the CDR3 is TGCGCCAGCAGCCAAGGAAGTTTGTATGGCTACACCTTC.

V is TRBV30 and J is TRBJ1-2; tentatively, D is TRBD1 (5 bases). The germline CDR1 and CDR2 sequences are GTSNPN and SVGIG (reference sequence). The CDR3 has 15 residues. V shed 1 base and J shed 7 bases, with 19 bases lying between them. CDR3: CAWSDTLRDAGGYTF. DNA for the CDR3: TGTGCCTGGAGTGACACCCTCCGGGACGCGGGTGGCTACACCTTC. The full variable domain, with the rest looked up from reference TRBV30 and TRBJ1-2, is SQTIHQWPATLVQPVGSPLSLECTVEGTSNPNLYWYRQAAGRGLQLLFYSVGIGQISSEVPQNLSASRPQDRQFILSSKKLLLSDSGFYLCAWSDTLRDAGGYTFGSGTRLTVV.

The chain employs TRBV27 and TRBJ2-3; D gene ambiguous. V lost 3 bases, J lost 3 bases, and 13 bases lay in between. The CDR3 is 15 residues long. The germline CDR1 and CDR2 sequences are MNHEY and SMNVEV (reference sequence). In DNA, the CDR3 is TGTGCCAGCAGTTTTTTCCAGATGGGGACAGATACGCAGTATTTT. It translates to CASSFFQMGTDTQYF.

The chain recombines TRBV27 with TRBJ1-2; no clear D gene. V lost 3 bases, J lost 1 base, and 9 bases lay in between. From germline, CDR1 is MNHEY and CDR2 SMNVEV (reference sequence). The CDR3 is 14 residues long. The DNA of the CDR3 is TGTGCCAGCAGTTTTACGGGCAGTAACTATGGCTACACCTTC. This sequence encodes CASSFTGSNYGYTF.

The chain employs TRBV2 and TRBJ1-1; D is unresolved. This CDR3 region has 13 residues. Per the germline V gene, CDR1 is SNHLY and CDR2 is FYNNEI. Trimming cost V 2 bases and J 4 bases, with 8 bases left between them. CDR3 region: CASSEWMTTEAFF. The CDR3 DNA follows: TGTGCCAGCAGTGAATGGATGACCACTGAAGCTTTCTTT.

The genes are TRBV5-1 and TRBJ1-1; D is ambiguous. Per germline, CDR1 SGHRS and CDR2 YFSETQ. The CDR3 is made up of 14 amino acids. V shed 7 bases and J shed 3 bases, with 16 bases lying between them. The chain's CDR3 is CASAEEGSYTEAFF. Written as DNA, the CDR3 is TGCGCCAGCGCCGAGGAGGGTTCGTACACTGAAGCTTTCTTT.

This chain uses TRBV13 with TRBJ1-1; possible D gene TRBD1, 5 bases. CDR1 is PRHDT and CDR2 is FYEKMQ in the germline V gene (reference sequence). The CDR3 sequence is 16 residues long. V was pared by 4 bases and J by 2 bases, with 17 bases between. The CDR3 sequence is CASSSGWGTANTEAFF. The CDR3 DNA reads TGTGCCAGCAGCTCAGGTTGGGGCACCGCTAACACTGAAGCTTTCTTT.

The V gene is TRBV6-9, the J gene TRBJ2-1, with 7 bases matching TRBD1. V lost 3 bases, J lost 8 bases, and 10 bases stayed unmatched. The CDR3 has 15 amino acids. Germline V gene data show CDR1 as MNHGY and CDR2 as SVAAGI. The CDR3 DNA follows: TGTGCCAGCAGTTACCCCGCGGCCAGGGGGTATGAGCAGTTCTTC. Amino acids: CASSYPAARGYEQFF.

This chain links TRBV5-8 with TRBJ1-1; D not resolved. V lost 4 bases and J 4 bases, leaving 14 bases between the germline ends. The CDR3 is 14 amino acids. Germline-derived CDR1 and CDR2 are SGHTS and YDEGEE. CDR3 sequence reads: CASSVLVGITEAFF. Here the CDR3 DNA reads TGTGCCAGCAGCGTTCTCGTGGGGATCACTGAAGCTTTCTTT.

This chain links TRBV30 with TRBJ2-1; 7 bases are a match to TRBD1. After removal of 0 bases from V and 1 base from J, the junction contained 3 bases not matched to a gene. The CDR3 contains 15 residues. The germline CDR1 and CDR2 sequences are GTSNPN and SVGIG (reference sequence). The CDR3 DNA is TGTGCCTGGAGTGTAGGGACAGATTCCTACAATGAGCAGTTCTTC. Its protein product is CAWSVGTDSYNEQFF. Based on the CDR3 plus reference TRBV30 and TRBJ2-1, the full variable domain is SQTIHQWPATLVQPVGSPLSLECTVEGTSNPNLYWYRQAAGRGLQLLFYSVGIGQISSEVPQNLSASRPQDRQFILSSKKLLLSDSGFYLCAWSVGTDSYNEQFFGPGTRLTVL.

This clone was found once. The V and J genes are TRBV28 and TRBJ2-1; weak D call: TRBD1 (5 bases). The CDR3 has 12 residues. Germline V lookup: CDR1 MDHEN, CDR2 SYDVKM. V gave up 7 bases and J gave up 8 bases, with 12 bases separating them. The CDR3 sequence is CASTQGRDEQFF. In nucleotides, the CDR3 is TGTGCCAGCACCCAGGGTAGGGATGAGCAGTTCTTC. Together with reference TRBV28 and TRBJ2-1, the CDR3 gives the full variable domain: DVKVTQSSRYLVKRTGEKVFLECVQDMDHENMFWYRQDPGLGLRLIYFSYDVKMKEKGDIPEGYSVSREKKERFSLILESASTNQTSMYLCASTQGRDEQFFGPGTRLTVL.

The chain is built from TRBV5-4 and TRBJ2-1; 13 bases are a match to TRBD2. Germline trimming cut 4 bases from V and 6 bases from J; bases unmatched to any gene: 4. The CDR3 loop spans 15 amino acids. CDR1 and CDR2 from the germline V gene are SGHNT and YYREEE (reference sequence). CDR3 loop: CASSRTSGSFNEQFF. CDR3 DNA: TGTGCCAGCAGCCGGACTAGCGGGAGTTTCAATGAGCAGTTCTTC.

V is TRBV21-1 and J is TRBJ1-2. TRBV21-1 is assigned pseudogene status. CDR3 length: 13 residues. The CDR3 DNA reads as TGTGCCAGCAGCAACGGAGGACCCTATGGCTACACCTTC. It encodes CASSNGGPYGYTF.